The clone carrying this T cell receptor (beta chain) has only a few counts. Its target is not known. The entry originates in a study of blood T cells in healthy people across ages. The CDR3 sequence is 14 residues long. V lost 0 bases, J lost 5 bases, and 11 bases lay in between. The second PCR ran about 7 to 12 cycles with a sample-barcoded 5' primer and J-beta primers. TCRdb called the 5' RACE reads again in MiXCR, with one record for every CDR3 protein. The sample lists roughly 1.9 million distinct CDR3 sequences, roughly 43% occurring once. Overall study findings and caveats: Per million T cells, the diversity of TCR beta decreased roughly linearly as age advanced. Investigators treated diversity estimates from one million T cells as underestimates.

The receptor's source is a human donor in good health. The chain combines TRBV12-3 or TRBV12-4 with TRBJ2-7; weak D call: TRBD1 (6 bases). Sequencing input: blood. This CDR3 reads CASSLARGDDEQYF. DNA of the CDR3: TGTGCCAGCAGTTTAGCCAGGGGAGATGACGAGCAGTACTTC.